This TCR beta chain was sequenced for a study of monozygotic twins with inflammatory bowel disease (dated by TCRdb to between 2017 and 2020). Background for the entire study: A total of 28 monozygotic twin pairs were included in the full study, comprising nine German pairs (four IBD-concordant, five IBD-discordant) and 19 IBD-discordant Danish pairs. The search for disease-associated traits relied mainly on comparing IBD patients with their genetically identical healthy co-twins within discordant pairs. Each individual had, on average, about 151 000 unique TCRalpha sequences and 181 000 unique TCRbeta sequences available for analysis. The investigation overall reported the following: The results gave no support for a single strong signal or clonotype linked to IBD. IBD patients had lower TCRbeta repertoire diversity, measured by the inverse Simpson index, than their healthy co-twins. No difference in repertoire similarity was observed between concordant and discordant twins, possibly owing to limited statistical power. Because patients were on differing immunosuppressive treatments, the repertoires may have picked up extra background noise and inter-individual variability. Compared with healthy twins, IBD patients shared fewer clonotypes with other individuals, and the difference was most pronounced in patients with signs of disease activity. Different T cell subtypes could not be distinguished in the analysis.

From each donor, a roughly 2.7 ml peripheral blood sample was collected into PAXgene tubes and kept at -80 degrees C. Without any T cell sorting, total RNA was extracted from whole blood using the PAXgene blood miRNA kit on an automated QIAcube. Peripheral blood from monozygotic twin pairs concordant or discordant for inflammatory bowel disease was subjected to deep TCRalpha and TCRbeta repertoire profiling with unique molecular barcoding. Smoking habits were recorded for all twin pairs, with individuals classified as current, former or never smokers. Turning to this clonotype: Which antigen it targets is not known.

The CDR3 runs 20 residues from the cysteine to the phenylalanine. Nucleotide data are not available. The germline V gene encodes CDR1 LNHNV and CDR2 YYDKDF (reference sequence). Libraries were prepared through 5' RACE. Preparation of each TCR library used 3,000 to 3,500 ng of total RNA. cDNA was synthesized with SMARTScribe reverse transcriptase in eight separate reactions per sample. During cDNA synthesis, unique molecular identifiers containing a 6-nucleotide sample barcode were introduced by template switching. Amplification of TCRalpha and TCRbeta cDNA involved two nested PCRs of about 15 and 9 cycles, and each PCR was followed by bead purification. Before amplification, the cDNA was treated with uracil DNA-glycosylase and purified using the QIAquick PCR purification kit. The second PCR added Illumina TruSeq-compatible adapters along with sample-specific barcodes. Library quality and concentration were assessed using TapeStation and Qubit, and 4.5 to 5.5 ng of each library was pooled. Sequencing of pooled libraries was carried out on an Illumina HiSeq2500 single-index Rapid Run using 2 x 100 bp reads and custom sequencing primers. The study's processing was this. PCR and sequencing errors were corrected by UMI-based consensus assembly using MiGEC version 1.2.6. MiXCR version 2.1.1 handled V(D)J alignment, clonotype assembly and CDR3 extraction. Normalisation of gene usage, clonotype sharing and MAIT/NKT TCR abundance was achieved by analysing the top 1000, 10 000 and 20 000 clonotypes per sample. After downsampling to 27 000 UMIs, diversity was calculated as the inverse Simpson index using the vegan R package. Paired Mann-Whitney U tests were applied to discordant twin pairs, with Benjamini-Hochberg correction for multiple testing. TCRdb reprocessed the reads and lists each CDR3 protein sequence as a single entry, with no DNA. None of the V and J calls come from the authors' own analysis; TCRdb made them. This specimen's table enumerates 440,000 or so distinct CDR3 sequences. The ten most abundant clones make up around 2.4% of the sample.

The sequenced sample consisted of blood. The sequence came from a human donor with ulcerative colitis or Crohn's disease, or a healthy co-twin of an affected twin (not recorded which). This chain joins TRBV15 to TRBJ2-5; TCRdb's D gene call, TRBD1, goes unchecked for lack of DNA. The CDR3 sequence is CATSTLRRRQGASMHETQYF.